This T cell receptor beta chain came from a study of cytomegalovirus exposure and HLA in healthy donors (dated by TCRdb to 2016 to 2017). Regarding the study in general: An earlier analysis of 587 of the donors reported 250 to 300 Gb of sequence data and some 120 million unique TCR beta sequences from roughly 180 million T cells. Around 330 gigabases of sequencing data and around 90 million unique TCR sequences made up an early release that covered about 640 HLA-typed donors. Among the roughly 380 genotyped donors, under 90% belonged to the genetic ancestry cluster associated with self-reported Caucasian donors. The study was designed to test whether signatures of past pathogen exposure could be identified by cataloging public T cell receptors. The study used immunosequencing to profile the T cell repertoires of several hundred subjects and linked those repertoires to cytomegalovirus serostatus. Besides the first cohort of more than 650 subjects, a separate validation cohort made up of roughly 120 different subjects was used. To predict cytomegalovirus infection status, the study brought together high-throughput TCR immunosequencing, statistical association of individual TCRs with disease status, and machine learning. A later analysis re-examined previously published TCR beta repertoires from over 500 donors and added high-resolution HLA genotyping to investigate patterns of TCR occurrence. Rather than drawing on any new phenotypic data, the later analysis identified candidate immune exposures from TCR beta sequences and the way those sequences occurred across donors. An earlier analysis of some 600 of the donors applied high-throughput TCR beta sequencing to assess whether each TCR beta V gene segment acted as functional or pseudogenic. Alongside the repertoire data, information on donor age, sex, ethnicity and CMV serostatus was compiled. Genome-wide SNP genotypes for about 55% of the 666 donors were used in a later genetic analysis, which treated that subset as a discovery cohort. Every repertoire in the discovery cohort had been generated on one and the same sequencing platform. HLA typing covered class I and class II loci at four-digit resolution. Typing coverage varied by locus: about 620-640 donors for A, B, C, DRB1 and DQB1; approximately 560 for DQA1; over 600 for DPA1; 400 to 480 for DPB1. Four or five DR-DQ haplotypes were handled as single units for association and clustering, since linkage in the cohort was strong. Among 350 to 400 genotyped donors of the cohort, an average of 235,054 unique TCR beta nucleotide sequences were sequenced per donor, around 20% of them non-productive.

The cohort comprised 710 or so healthy bone marrow donors. All cohort members were sampled while nominally healthy, although unrecorded immune exposures were likely present. The donor was CMV seronegative and belonged to the group of 350 to 400 seronegative cohort members. Each donor provided a peripheral blood sample, and peripheral blood mononuclear cells were used for TCR beta sequencing. Genomic DNA extraction from the blood cell samples was performed with the Qiagen DNeasy Blood Extraction Kit. Summary of the overall study and its limitations: CMV serostatus was the only immune exposure information available for the cohort. A further reported finding was that TCR beta sequences accurately predicted the HLA-A and HLA-B alleles for most subjects in the first cohort. Three of the identified cytomegalovirus-associated TCR beta chains were confirmed in vitro to be specific for cytomegalovirus antigens. When HLA alleles, especially DR and DQ, strongly co-occurred, TCR associations were difficult to assign to individual alleles. The authors suggested that the approach could potentially be generalized to other disease states and immunological phenotypes. This cohort had only TCR beta chains sequenced, and the lack of alpha or paired-chain data limited which features could be detected. The study gave a list of more than 150 TCR beta chains associated with cytomegalovirus. Because counts were too low, seventeen rarely observed V segments, including chromosome 9 orphons, were excluded from the earlier analysis of a few hundred of the donors. The classifier was reported to diagnose cytomegalovirus status with high specificity and sensitivity in both the original cohort and the validation cohort. Linkage disequilibrium might explain the correlated functional status among segregating V segments, but an unknown experimental factor could not be ruled out. According to a later genetic analysis, donors in an Asian-associated ancestry cluster had fewer N-insertions in productive TCRs than the approximately 610-donor mean. Because some donors lacked HLA typing at each locus, the association tests relied only on the typed subset. In a later analysis, more than 15,000 TCR beta sequences were associated with specific HLA alleles at a false discovery rate of 0.05. According to a later analysis, TCR association rates differed among HLA loci, with DRB1 alleles showing the most associated TCRs and HLA-C alleles showing the fewest. An earlier analysis of approximately 530 of the donors showed that most TCR beta V segments appeared in productive rearrangements either about 87% or about 30% of the time, which broadly matched IMGT annotations. A later genetic analysis associated a missense DCLRE1C variant with V-gene and J-gene trimming of TCR beta chains, and an independent cohort replicated the association. A cluster of highly shared sequence variants was judged likely to represent a technical artifact of the sequencing pipeline. A later analysis found that HLA-associated TCR beta chains were more clonally expanded and had lower generation probabilities than equally common non-associated chains. The presence/absence analyses assumed that sequencing depth was roughly uniform across donors, and that assumption may not be true. Some IMGT-functional V segments, including TRBV6-2 and TRBV6-3, could not be told apart with the 87-base-pair reads, so those segments were excluded. According to a later analysis, parvovirus B19, influenza, CMV and Epstein-Barr virus appeared linked to several top co-occurrence clusters. According to a later analysis, most CMV-associated TCR beta chains appeared to be HLA-restricted, and the HLA associations seemed to be driven largely by CMV exposure. Most TCR sequences were seen in very few donors, while some public TCRs were found in many individuals.

Counted from cysteine to phenylalanine, this CDR3 has 15 amino acids. The only DNA kept is the CDR3, 45 bases in frame from the first base. CDR1 and CDR2, per the germline V gene, are SGHAT and FQNNGV. Compared with germline, V lacks 5 bases and J lacks 0 bases; bases without a gene match: 5. This clone was found once. Its antigen remains unidentified. Within one base of it there is no much larger clone, and no base qualities were kept. Library generation was performed with the immunoSEQ multiplex PCR assay. The multiplex PCR relied on a mix of 60 forward primers for TCR Vbeta segments and 13 reverse primers for TCR Jbeta segments. The CDR3 region of rearranged TCR beta genes was amplified from genomic DNA with a multiplex PCR assay. On the Illumina HiSeq System, the amplified TCR beta libraries were sequenced as 87-base-pair reads. The original methods were these. A later analysis counted about 76 million unique TCR beta chains across the 650 to 800 repertoires, and around 12 million of these chains were shared by at least two donors. A nearest-neighbor algorithm error-corrected the raw reads and collapsed the reads into unique sequences, merging closely related sequences to remove PCR and sequencing errors. V, D and J gene segments were assigned by aligning CDR3 sequences to IMGT reference sequences. For a sequence to be retained, at least a six-nucleotide match to both a V gene segment and a J gene segment was required. A rearrangement counted as productive if the CDR3 had no stop codons and remained in frame with V and J, and every other rearrangement counted as non-productive. CDR3 was defined according to IMGT convention as the region running from the second conserved V-encoded cysteine to the conserved J-encoded phenylalanine. The earlier analysis of fewer than 750 of the donors excluded sequences that lacked an unambiguous match to a single V gene segment. An earlier analysis of 450 to 650 of the donors called V segments functional above 56.7% productive rearrangements and segregating when the between-donor standard deviation exceeded 5%. A statistical classification framework was developed to diagnose cytomegalovirus status using the catalog of TCR beta chain sequences. V and J gene assignment, in a later analysis, came from comparing TCR nucleotide sequences with IMGT/GENE-DB human TR gene sequences. Using the TCRdist pipeline, a later analysis assigned CDR3 sequences along with most-parsimonious VDJ recombination scenarios. In a later analysis, every TCR beta chain was defined by the combination of its CDR3 amino acid sequence and its V-gene family, and reads without a unique V-gene family were dropped. As a way to deal with suspected cross-contamination and a sequencing artifact, a later analysis dropped roughly 600 nucleotide sequences that were highly shared and had low generation probability. In a later analysis, a clonal expansion index for each public chain was calculated from normalized within-repertoire ranks of inferred template counts. Generation probabilities in a later analysis came from a VDJ recombination model fitted to out-of-frame rearrangements, and those results were checked against IGoR. In a later analysis, TCR-TCR, TCR-HLA and TCR-CMV co-occurrence was scored with hypergeometric tests, and a repertoire-size bias correction was applied to TCR pairs. To estimate false discovery rates, a later analysis permuted the HLA or CMV assignments 20 times. In a later analysis, co-occurring TCRs were grouped with DBSCAN, and TCRdist sequence similarity was added when clustering was performed within HLA-allele-positive subsets. Co-occurrence clustering excluded repertoires with fewer than 30,000 or more than 120,000 public chains, plus five with anomalous nucleotide sharing. Entries here come from immuneACCESS through TCRdb and include only in-frame sequences with V and J called. Some clones fail to appear in such tables; in the studies checked, an unresolved V gene covers under half of the shortfall, and the cause of the remainder is unknown. V, J and clone size are taken as reported in that table, and D and trimming were inferred from the DNA itself. The sample table holds about 130,000 clones, of which more than 80% were seen once. The biggest ten clones account for about 2.5% of the sample.

This TCR was sampled from a man between 25 and 39 years old in good health and CMV-seronegative. The rearranged chain carries TRBV11-2 and TRBJ2-7; the central 9 bases match TRBD1. The sample consisted of PBMCs. The CDR3 protein: CASSAPGQGSYEQYF. The nucleotides read TGTGCCAGCAGCGCCCCGGGACAGGGCTCCTACGAGCAGTACTTC.